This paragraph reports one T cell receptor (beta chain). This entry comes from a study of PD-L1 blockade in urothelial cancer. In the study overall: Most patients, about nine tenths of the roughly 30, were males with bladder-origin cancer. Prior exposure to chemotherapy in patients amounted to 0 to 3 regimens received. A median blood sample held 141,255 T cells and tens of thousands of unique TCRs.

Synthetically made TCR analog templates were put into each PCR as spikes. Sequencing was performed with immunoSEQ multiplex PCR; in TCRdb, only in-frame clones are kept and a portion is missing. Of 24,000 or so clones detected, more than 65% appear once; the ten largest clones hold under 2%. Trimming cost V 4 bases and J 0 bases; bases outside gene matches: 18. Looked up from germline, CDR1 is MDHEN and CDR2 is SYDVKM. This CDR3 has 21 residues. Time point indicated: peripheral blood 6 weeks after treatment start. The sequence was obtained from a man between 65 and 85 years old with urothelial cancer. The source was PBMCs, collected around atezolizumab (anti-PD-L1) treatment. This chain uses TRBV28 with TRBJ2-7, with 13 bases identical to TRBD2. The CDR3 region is CASSSSALGTSGIGPSYEQYF. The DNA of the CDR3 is TGTGCCAGCAGTTCTTCAGCTTTAGGGACTAGCGGGATAGGTCCCTCCTACGAGCAGTACTTC.